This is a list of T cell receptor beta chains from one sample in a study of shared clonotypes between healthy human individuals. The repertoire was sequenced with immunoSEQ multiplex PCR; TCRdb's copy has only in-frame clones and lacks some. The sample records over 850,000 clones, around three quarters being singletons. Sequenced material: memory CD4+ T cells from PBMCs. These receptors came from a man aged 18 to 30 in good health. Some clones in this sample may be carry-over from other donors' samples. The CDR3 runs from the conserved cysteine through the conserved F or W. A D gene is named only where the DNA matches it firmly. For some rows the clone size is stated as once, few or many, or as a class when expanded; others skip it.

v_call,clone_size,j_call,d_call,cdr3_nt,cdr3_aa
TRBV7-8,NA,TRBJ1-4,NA,TGTGCCAGCAGCACGGACGGTCCAGGAGAAAAACTGTTTTTT,CASSTDGPGEKLFF
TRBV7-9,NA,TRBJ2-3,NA,TGTGCCAGCAGCACCTTTAGCGATACGCAGTATTTT,CASSTFSDTQYF
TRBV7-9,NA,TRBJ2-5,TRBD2,TGTGCCAGCAGCTTACAGCGGGAGTTGGAGACCCAGTACTTC,CASSLQRELETQYF
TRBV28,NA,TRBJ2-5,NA,TGTGCCAGCAGTTTTAGCGGCCAAGAGACCCAGTACTTC,CASSFSGQETQYF
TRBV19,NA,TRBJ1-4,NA,TGTGCCAGTAGTCATTCGGACAGTGCCGACGAAAAACTGTTTTTT,CASSHSDSADEKLFF
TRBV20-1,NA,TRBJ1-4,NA,TGCAGTGCTAGGTGGGGTGAAAAACTGTTTTTT,CSARWGEKLFF
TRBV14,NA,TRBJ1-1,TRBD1,TGTGCCAGCAGTAAACAGGGGGGGAACACTGAAGCTTTCTTT,CASSKQGGNTEAFF
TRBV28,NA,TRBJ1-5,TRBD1,TGTGCCAGCACCGTGACAGGGGCTAGCAATCAGCCCCAGCATTTT,CASTVTGASNQPQHF
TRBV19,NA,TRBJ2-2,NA,TGTGCCAGTAGTAGGGCCCGGTGGAACACCGGGGAGCTGTTTTTT,CASSRARWNTGELFF
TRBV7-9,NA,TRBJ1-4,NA,TGTGCCAGCAGCCAAACAGGGCTTAATGAAAAACTGTTTTTT,CASSQTGLNEKLFF
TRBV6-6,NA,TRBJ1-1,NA,TGTGCCAGCAGTCCCCCCCTCATGAACACTGAAGCTTTCTTT,CASSPPLMNTEAFF
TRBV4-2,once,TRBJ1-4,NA,TGTGCCAGCAGCCAGGAGAGGAGTGATGAAAAACTGTTTTTT,CASSQERSDEKLFF
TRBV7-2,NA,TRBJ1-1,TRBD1,TGTGCCAGCCCCCTAAAGCACAGGGGGATACCCAATGAAGCTTTCTTT,CASPLKHRGIPNEAFF
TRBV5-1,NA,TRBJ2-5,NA,TGCGCCAGCAGCTCCCTCGGGGGCCCCAAGCAAGAGACCCAGTACTTC,CASSSLGGPKQETQYF
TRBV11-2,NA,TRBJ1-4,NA,TGTGCCAGCAGCTTCATTAGGAGGGGTAGGGGAATCGGTGAAAAACTGTTTTTT,CASSFIRRGRGIGEKLFF
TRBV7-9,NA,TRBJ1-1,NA,TGTGCCAGCAGCCGGGGGGGAGAGACCTCTGAAGCTTTCTTT,CASSRGGETSEAFF
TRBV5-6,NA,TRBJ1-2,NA,TGTGCCAGCAGCCTACCGGGGGGAGGGAACCCTTTCGGCTACACCTTC,CASSLPGGGNPFGYTF
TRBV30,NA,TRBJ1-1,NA,TGTGCCTGGAGTTTGGGATCTACTGAAGCTTTCTTT,CAWSLGSTEAFF
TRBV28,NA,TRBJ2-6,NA,TGTGCCAGCAGTTTATTATTAGGGTCTGGGGCCAACGTCCTGACTTTC,CASSLLLGSGANVLTF
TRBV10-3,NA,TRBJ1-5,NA,TGTGCCATCAGTGAGACTTATAGCAATCAGCCCCAGCATTTT,CAISETYSNQPQHF
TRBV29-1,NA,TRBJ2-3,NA,TGCAGCGCCAGCGGACCGAGCACAGATACGCAGTATTTT,CSASGPSTDTQYF
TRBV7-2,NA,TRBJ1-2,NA,TGTGCCAGCAGCTTTTTCTTGGGAGGCTACACCTTC,CASSFFLGGYTF
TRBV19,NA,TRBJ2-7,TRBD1,TGTGCCAGTAGTATATTCCCCCGGCAGGGGGTATCCTACGAGCAGTACTTC,CASSIFPRQGVSYEQYF
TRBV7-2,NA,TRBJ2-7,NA,TGTGCCAGCAGCTTTGACAGAACTACATACGAGCAGTACTTC,CASSFDRTTYEQYF
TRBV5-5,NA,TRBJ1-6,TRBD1,TGTGCCAGCAGCGTAGCCGGGACAGGGGACTCACCCCTCCACTTT,CASSVAGTGDSPLHF
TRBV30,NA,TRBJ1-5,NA,TGTGCCTGGGGGCGGGGGGTTGACCAGCCCCAGCATTTT,CAWGRGVDQPQHF
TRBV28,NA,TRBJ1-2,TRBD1,TGTGCCAGCAGCAAGGGACAGAACTATGGCTACACCTTC,CASSKGQNYGYTF
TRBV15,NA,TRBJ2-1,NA,TGTGCCACCAGCAGGTTCAGGGTAAATGAGCAGTTCTTC,CATSRFRVNEQFF
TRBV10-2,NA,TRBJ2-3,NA,TGCGCCAGCAGTGAGGGTGGGAGTTACACAGATACGCAGTATTTT,CASSEGGSYTDTQYF
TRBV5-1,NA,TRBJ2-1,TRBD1,TGCGCCAGCAGCTCGGGACAGGGTGGGGTGGTCAATGAGCAGTTCTTC,CASSSGQGGVVNEQFF